This TCR beta chain is drawn from a study of T-cell memory formation after mild COVID-19 (dated by TCRdb to the early 2020s). Concerning the study at large: TCR sequence clusters from the two donors were largely donor specific. Two young, previously healthy adult volunteers made up the cohort, one male and one female. T-cell clones expanding and contracting after mild COVID-19 in a couple of donors were tracked by longitudinal TCRalpha and TCRbeta repertoire sequencing. The full study reports these points: Balanced CD4/CD8 phenotypes were observed for clones contracting from day 15 to 85, whereas a bias towards CD4+ was observed for a second wave of clones expanding from day 15 to 37. The study covered only a couple of mild cases, and larger cohorts including severe cases with pre-infection samples were considered necessary. Some responding clones were detected in pre-infection memory, which suggested that pre-existing cross-reactive memory T cells had joined the SARS-CoV-2 response. The second-wave clones that peaked on day 37 were not confirmed to be SARS-CoV-2 specific. Contracting CD4+ clones turned up mainly in the CM and EM memory subsets, whereas EMRA was where CD8+ clones were enriched.

The listed sequencing device is Illumina NovaSeq 6000. cDNA libraries for TCRalpha and TCRbeta were prepared by 5'RACE using constant-segment primers, with sample barcodes and unique molecular identifiers added. Trizol reagent was used to extract RNA from every sample. The libraries were amplified in two PCR steps, and the second step added a second sample barcode and Illumina TruSeq adapters. Sequencing of libraries was performed on an Illumina NovaSeq with 2 x 150 bp paired-end reads. In the authors' own workflow: With migec v1.2.7, reads were demultiplexed and then collapsed into UMI-guided consensus sequences. With mixcr v2.1.11, UMI consensuses were aligned to TRA and TRB V and J templates and assembled into clonotypes. Expanded or contracted clonotypes were those called significant by both edgeR and NoisET, with noise models trained on biological replicates. edgeR calls used a false discovery rate-adjusted p below 0.01 and a log2 fold-change threshold of 1. As an exploratory analysis of dynamics, max-normalized trajectories of the 1000 most abundant clonotypes were examined with PCA combined with hierarchical clustering. Separately sequenced CD4+ and CD8+ repertoires were used to assign the CD4 or CD8 phenotype of responding clones. TCRdb reanalyzed the raw reads on its own, using fastp at Q25 for trimming and MiXCR for clone calling, and kept in-frame beta chains. For every CDR3 protein sequence, its rows merge into one entry that carries the most common genes and DNA. It is TCRdb's table, rather than the study itself, that gives the V and J calls and clone size. A total of 250,000 to 350,000 distinct CDR3 sequences appear in this sample, about 17% of them only once. The leading ten clones occupy roughly 24% of the sample.

Ficoll-Paque density gradient centrifugation was used to isolate PBMCs. This clonotype has just a few counts. What this receptor recognizes is not known. Base qualities are not provided; no much larger clone lies one nucleotide away. Trimmed from V: 2 bases; trimmed from J: 4 bases; junction bases lacking a gene match: 7. Including the terminal cysteine and phenylalanine, the CDR3 comprises 15 residues. The kept DNA is CDR3 alone, 45 bases in frame from the first base. Based on the germline V gene (reference sequence), the CDR1 and CDR2 sequences are DFQATT and SNEGSKA. Sequencing was performed on PBMCs or a T cell subset sorted from them (not recorded which). This TCR was recovered from a man aged 18 to 35 who had mild COVID-19 (a few samples of this study predate the infection). The sample titles of this study are shuffled in the database, so cell type and time point are left out; the donor was told from shared clones. This chain is built from TRBV20-1 and TRBJ2-2, with 7 bases aligning to TRBD1. The CDR3 in this case is CSARRPGQTTGELFF. The nucleotide sequence reads as follows: TGCAGTGCTAGAAGACCGGGACAGACCACCGGGGAGCTGTTTTTT.